This TCR beta chain is from a study of technical replicates of blood from a handful of donors. Sequencing was performed with immunoSEQ multiplex PCR; in TCRdb, only in-frame clones are kept and a portion is missing. The sample lists about 75,000 clones, nearly 98% occurring once. CDR3 length: 13 amino acids. Deletions cut 2 bases from V and 6 bases from J, with 10 bases between. Germline CDR1 and CDR2: SGHAT and FQNNGV. Sequences were obtained from T cells isolated from PBMCs. This TCR came from a human donor in good health. This chain uses TRBV11-2 with TRBJ1-2, with a weak D call TRBD1 (6 bases). Written as DNA, the CDR3 is TGTGCCAGCAGCTTATGGGGGCTTGATGGCTACACCTTC. Translating it yields CASSLWGLDGYTF.